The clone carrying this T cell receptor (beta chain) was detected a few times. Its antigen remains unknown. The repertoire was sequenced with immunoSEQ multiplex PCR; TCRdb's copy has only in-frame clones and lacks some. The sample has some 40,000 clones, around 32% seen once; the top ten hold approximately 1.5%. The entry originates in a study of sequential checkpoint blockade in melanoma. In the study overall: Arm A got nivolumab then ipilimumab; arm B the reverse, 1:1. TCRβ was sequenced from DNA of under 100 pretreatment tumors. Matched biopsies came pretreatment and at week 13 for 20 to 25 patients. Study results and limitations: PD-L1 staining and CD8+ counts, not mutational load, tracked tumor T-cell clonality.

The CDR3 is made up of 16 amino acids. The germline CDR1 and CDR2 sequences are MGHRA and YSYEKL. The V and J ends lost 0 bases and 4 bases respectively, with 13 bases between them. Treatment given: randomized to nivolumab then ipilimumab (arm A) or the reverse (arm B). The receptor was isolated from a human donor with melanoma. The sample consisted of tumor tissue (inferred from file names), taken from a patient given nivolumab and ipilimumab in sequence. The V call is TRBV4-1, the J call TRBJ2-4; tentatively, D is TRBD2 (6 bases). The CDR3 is CASSQDLGLAKNIQYF. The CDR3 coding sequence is TGCGCCAGCAGCCAAGATCTCGGCCTAGCGAAAAACATTCAGTACTTC.